The clone carrying this T cell receptor (beta chain) was seen ten or more times. Its antigen remains unknown. This CDR3 spans 16 amino acids. Trimming took 1 base from V and 6 from J, leaving 16 bases between them. Germline CDR1 reads SGHAT; CDR2 reads FQNNGV. The data stem from a study of regulatory T cells in long-lasting Graves disease. Study-level findings and limits: Less diverse TCR repertoires were seen in persistent Graves' patients than in newly diagnosed ones.

The time point was: newly diagnosed GD, antithyroid drugs for less than 3 months. With RNA extracted from PBMCs as input, the TCR library was made. The authors built TCR beta libraries using iRepertoire HTBI primers and Arm-PCR of CDR3 regions. TCRdb processed the multiplex PCR reads anew with MiXCR; each CDR3 protein has one entry. The sample includes about 460,000 distinct CDR3 sequences, 14% of them seen just once. This sample also belongs to another study, concerning T cells in Graves' hyperthyroidism and ophthalmopathy. Turning to that study: The diagnostic basis comprised clinical symptoms, serum thyroxine and TRAb, thyroid ultrasound and orbital computed tomography. HTBI primers were employed in a first-round RT-PCR of the TCR CDR3.

The sample here was peripheral blood mononuclear cells (PBMCs), taken at new diagnosis, from a patient treated with antithyroid drugs. The receptor was derived from a woman between 50 and 59 years old with Graves disease. The V and J genes are TRBV11-2 and TRBJ2-4; D not resolved. The CDR3 DNA sequence: TGTGCCAGCAGCTTAGTTAACAGCGCTACGGGAAACATTCAGTACTTC. Translating gives CASSLVNSATGNIQYF.